These 29 T cell receptor beta chains originate from one sample sequenced in a study of PD-1 blockade in mismatch repair-deficient tumors. Data came from immunoSEQ multiplex PCR; TCRdb stores just in-frame clones and leaves some out. The sample includes about 34,000 clones, 80% seen only once; the top ten take roughly 3.5%. Sequenced here: PBMCs, sampled 6 to 7 weeks after starting pembrolizumab. All receptors derive from an adult with mismatch repair-deficient cancer.

This clone is a singleton in its sample. The J gene is TRBJ2-2, the V gene TRBV5-4, with 15 bases matching TRBD2. Losses at the gene ends were 5 bases for V and 6 bases for J; bases not matched to a gene: 8. This CDR3 contains 17 residues. Germline lookup yields CDR1 SGHNT and CDR2 YYREEE (reference sequence). CDR3 bases: TGTGCCAGCAGTTGGACTAGCGGGAGGGCCGTACCCGGGGAGCTGTTTTTT. Translation gives CASSWTSGRAVPGELFF.

This chain links TRBV27 with TRBJ2-1; the match to TRBD2 covers 7 bases. Trimming took 8 bases from V and 6 from J; bases not matched to a gene: 10. CDR3 length: 14 amino acids. The germline CDR1 and CDR2 sequences are MNHEY and SMNVEV (reference sequence). CDR3 amino acids: CASGAQRGANEQFF. The CDR3 region has the DNA TGTGCCAGCGGAGCTCAGCGGGGAGCCAATGAGCAGTTCTTC.

J is TRBJ2-2 and V is TRBV11-2, with no clear D. Germline V gene lookup returns CDR1 SGHAT and CDR2 FQNNGV. V was clipped by 5 bases and J by 2 bases, with 6 bases between them. The CDR3 runs 13 residues. The DNA for the CDR3 is TGTGCCAGCAGCATATATAACACCGGGGAGCTGTTTTTT. Its protein is CASSIYNTGELFF.

The CDR3 sequence: CASRKGGVAYNEQFF. CDR3 coding DNA: TGTGCCAGCAGGAAGGGGGGGGTCGCCTACAATGAGCAGTTCTTC. The chain combines TRBV27 with TRBJ2-1; possible D gene TRBD2, 7 bases. Germline V gene sequence: CDR1 MNHEY, CDR2 SMNVEV (reference sequence). Trimming removed 6 bases at V and 2 bases at J, with 14 bases between. The CDR3 runs to 15 residues.

The chain uses TRBV15 and TRBJ2-5; D might be TRBD2 (5 bases). Germline CDR1 reads LNHNV; CDR2 reads YYDKDF (reference sequence). Trimming pared 5 bases from V and 5 bases from J, leaving 18 bases between. This CDR3 has 15 residues. CDR3 region: CATSPRAAKRETQYF. DNA of the CDR3: TGTGCCACCAGCCCCCGTGCGGCCAAGCGGGAGACCCAGTACTTC.

The chain couples TRBV5-1 to TRBJ2-3, with TRBD1 matching over 7 bases. Germline values: CDR1 SGHRS, CDR2 YFSETQ. J lost 3 bases, V lost 3 bases, and 4 bases had no gene match. CDR3 length equals 14 residues. The CDR3 spells CASSWDSRTDTQYF. In nucleotides, the CDR3 is TGCGCCAGCAGCTGGGACAGTCGAACAGATACGCAGTATTTT.

The gene calls are TRBV5-1 and TRBJ1-2, with a tentative D call TRBD1 (6 bases). CDR3 length equals 13 residues. V dropped 4 bases and J dropped 5 bases, with 12 bases sitting between them. Germline V gives CDR1 SGHRS, CDR2 YFSETQ. DNA of the CDR3: TGCGCCAGCAGCCCCCAGACAGGTTATGGCTACACCTTC. Residues: CASSPQTGYGYTF.

The chain uses TRBV6-1 and TRBJ2-7; no clear D. V was clipped by 5 bases and J by 4 bases, with 12 bases between them. CDR3 length: 13 residues. Germline V gene data show CDR1 as MNHNS and CDR2 as SASEGT. In DNA, the CDR3 is TGTGCCAGCAGTCCTACCCTAAGATACGAGCAGTACTTC. It encodes CASSPTLRYEQYF.

This CDR3 is CASSPTGVVSYEQYF. The CDR3 nucleotides are TGTGCCAGCTCACCGACGGGAGTGGTATCCTACGAGCAGTACTTC. The V gene is TRBV18, the J gene TRBJ2-5; perhaps TRBD2 as D (6 bases). Near its end, the DNA agrees better with TRBJ2-7, so the J call may be wrong. There are 15 residues in the CDR3. The germline V gene has CDR1 KGHSH and CDR2 LQKENI.

The CDR3 region has the DNA TGTGCCACCAGCCTAGGGGGGGCCGATAGCAATCAGCCCCAGCATTTT. Protein sequence: CATSLGGADSNQPQHF. The genes are TRBV15 and TRBJ1-5; D may be TRBD1 (6 bases). V lost 5 bases to trimming and J lost 0 bases, with 14 bases between them. Per the germline V gene, CDR1 is LNHNV and CDR2 is YYDKDF (reference sequence). The CDR3 consists of 16 residues.

The chain links TRBV5-1 to TRBJ1-4, with D possibly being TRBD1 (6 bases). This CDR3 is built from 15 residues. The germline gives CDR1 SGHRS, CDR2 YFSETQ. The V gene lost 4 bases and the J gene lost 5 bases, with 15 bases spanning the gap. CDR3 DNA: TGCGCCAGCAGCCCCATCAGGGGATCGAATGAAAAACTGTTTTTT. This encodes CASSPIRGSNEKLFF.

The chain has TRBV9 and TRBJ1-2; maybe TRBD1 (5 bases). This CDR3 has 15 residues. Trimming pared 0 bases from V and 4 bases from J, leaving 13 bases between. CDR1 is SGDLS, CDR2 YYNGEE, per germline. The CDR3 DNA reads as TGTGCCAGCAGCGTAGCTGTGGGGCCCCTCTATGGCTACACCTTC. The encoded protein is CASSVAVGPLYGYTF. The whole variable domain, filled in from reference TRBV9 and TRBJ1-2, reads DSGVTQTPKHLITATGQRVTLRCSPRSGDLSVYWYQQSLDQGLQFLIQYYNGEERAKGNILERFSAQQFPDLHSELNLSSLELGDSALYFCASSVAVGPLYGYTFGSGTRLTVV.

This rearrangement joins TRBV9 to TRBJ2-1; maybe TRBD1 (5 bases). The CDR3 sequence is 13 residues long. Germline values: CDR1 SGDLS, CDR2 YYNGEE. V lost 4 bases and J lost 12, with 17 bases in between. The CDR3 loop is CASSLNVGQGQFF. CDR3 coding DNA: TGTGCCAGCAGCCTTAACGTCGGCCAGGGGCAGTTCTTC.

This CDR3 reads CAWSLGRANEQFF. CDR3 nucleotides: TGTGCCTGGAGCCTAGGGCGGGCTAATGAGCAGTTCTTC. This chain links TRBV30 with TRBJ2-1; TRBD2 might be the D (5 bases). This CDR3 is 13 amino acids long. The germline V gene has CDR1 GTSNPN and CDR2 SVGIG (reference sequence). V shed 3 bases and J shed 7 bases, with 13 bases lying between them.

The chain is built from TRBV4-2 and TRBJ2-3, with 9 nucleotides matching TRBD2. J lost 5 bases, V lost 0 bases, and 6 bases had no gene match. This CDR3 is built from 16 residues. Germline V gives CDR1 LGHNA, CDR2 YNFKEQ. The CDR3 protein is CASSQDEAGGVDTQYF. CDR3 DNA: TGTGCCAGCAGCCAAGATGAAGCGGGAGGAGTAGATACGCAGTATTTT.

A few counts support this clone. Here the CDR3 reads CASSPGTGYDEAFF. The CDR3 DNA is TGTGCCAGCAGCCCTGGGACAGGGTATGATGAAGCTTTCTTT. The J gene is TRBJ1-1, the V gene TRBV7-3; TRBD1 matches 9 bases. Unmatched junction bases numbered 8, after V lost 5 bases and J lost 7 bases. CDR3 length: 14 amino acids. In germline, CDR1 is SGHTA, CDR2 FQGTGA.

The V call is TRBV9, the J call TRBJ2-7; no reliable D call. Trimming left V 3 bases short and J 6 bases short, with 13 bases between. From germline, CDR1 is SGDLS and CDR2 YYNGEE. The CDR3 is 13 amino acids. CDR3 in amino acids: CASSGPFSAEQYF. In nucleotides, the CDR3 is TGTGCCAGCAGCGGACCCTTCAGCGCCGAGCAGTACTTC.

The CDR3 sequence: CASSKLAGPNYNEQFF. In DNA form, the CDR3 reads TGTGCCAGTAGTAAACTAGCGGGTCCCAACTACAATGAGCAGTTCTTC. The chain employs TRBV19 and TRBJ2-1; 9 bases line up with TRBD2. Trimming cost V 4 bases and J 3 bases; bases outside gene matches: 7. The CDR3 is 16 residues long. Germline values: CDR1 LNHDA, CDR2 SQIVND (reference sequence). The variable domain in full, with the rest retrieved from reference TRBV19 and TRBJ2-1, is DGGITQSPKYLFRKEGQNVTLSCEQNLNHDAMYWYRQDPGQGLRLIYYSQIVNDFQKGDIAEGYSVSREKKESFPLTVTSAQKNPTAFYLCASSKLAGPNYNEQFFGPGTRLTVL.

The chain carries TRBV7-9 and TRBJ2-1; D ambiguous. Germline CDR1 and CDR2: SEHNR and FQNEAQ (reference sequence). The CDR3 totals 13 residues. V lost 5 bases, J lost 5 bases, and 10 bases lay in between. Here the CDR3 reads CASSLDIDNEQFF. Here the CDR3 DNA reads TGTGCCAGCAGCCTCGACATAGACAATGAGCAGTTCTTC.

V and J are TRBV4-1 and TRBJ2-4; D remains unclear. V lost 4 bases, J lost 0 bases, and 10 bases lay in between. The CDR3 is 15 amino acids. CDR1 is MGHRA and CDR2 is YSYEKL in the germline V gene. The CDR3 reads CASSLLHLAKNIQYF. CDR3 coding DNA: TGCGCCAGCAGCCTTTTACATCTAGCCAAAAACATTCAGTACTTC.

The chain links TRBV19 to TRBJ1-2; D not certain. Deletions cut 6 bases from V and 3 bases from J, with 11 bases between. The germline CDR1 and CDR2 sequences are LNHDA and SQIVND (reference sequence). The CDR3 is made up of 13 amino acids. The CDR3 DNA reads as TGTGCCAGTAGCCGCCACGCGTACTATGGCTACACCTTC. Its translation is CASSRHAYYGYTF.

The chain carries TRBV9 and TRBJ2-7, with D possibly TRBD1 on 6 matching bases. V was pared by 0 bases and J by 3 bases, with 16 bases between. CDR3 size: 16 residues. Germline V CDR1 and CDR2: SGDLS, YYNGEE. The CDR3 region has the DNA TGTGCCAGCAGCGTAGCCCTAGGAGCACAGGGCTACGAGCAGTACTTC. This translates into CASSVALGAQGYEQYF.

V gene TRBV5-1 combines with J gene TRBJ2-5; 10 bases agree with TRBD2. The V gene end was trimmed by 0 bases and the J gene end by 5 bases; junction bases not matched to a gene: 4. CDR1 is SGHRS and CDR2 is YFSETQ in the germline V gene. The CDR3 spans 15 residues. In nucleotides, the CDR3 is TGCGCCAGCAGCTTGGCTAGCGGGAGTGATGAGACCCAGTACTTC. The encoded protein is CASSLASGSDETQYF.

This chain connects TRBV4-2 to TRBJ2-1, with D unresolved. V lost 1 base and J lost 4, with 8 bases in between. The CDR3 has 14 residues. Germline V gene data show CDR1 as LGHNA and CDR2 as YNFKEQ. Written as DNA, the CDR3 is TGTGCCAGCAGCCAAGCAACTGGTTACAATGAGCAGTTCTTC. Encoded protein: CASSQATGYNEQFF.

This clone has just a few counts. The chain carries TRBV28 and TRBJ2-7, with D possibly matching TRBD1 (6 bases). The CDR3 runs to 14 residues. Deletions cut 3 bases from V and 2 bases from J, with 11 bases between. Germline CDR1 and CDR2: MDHEN and SYDVKM. This chain's CDR3 is CASSLAGATYEQYF. The CDR3 region has the DNA TGTGCCAGCAGTTTGGCAGGGGCTACCTACGAGCAGTACTTC. The full variable domain, completed using reference TRBV28 and TRBJ2-7, is DVKVTQSSRYLVKRTGEKVFLECVQDMDHENMFWYRQDPGLGLRLIYFSYDVKMKEKGDIPEGYSVSREKKERFSLILESASTNQTSMYLCASSLAGATYEQYFGPGTRLTVT.

This sequence joins TRBV18 and TRBJ2-7; TRBD2 matches at 8 bases. Germline CDR1 and CDR2: KGHSH and LQKENI. The CDR3 has 13 residues. V lost 5 bases to trimming and J lost 6 bases; unmatched junction nucleotides: 6. The CDR3 loop is CASSRAGEAEQYF. The CDR3, as DNA: TGTGCCAGCTCAAGAGCGGGAGAGGCCGAGCAGTACTTC.

This rearrangement joins TRBV4-2 to TRBJ2-1; possibly TRBD2 for D (5 bases). Per the germline V gene, CDR1 is LGHNA and CDR2 is YNFKEQ. The V gene lost 3 bases and the J gene lost 9 bases, with 18 bases spanning the gap. This CDR3 contains 15 residues. The CDR3 loop is CASSQPPGSGVEQFF. The CDR3 DNA is TGTGCCAGCAGCCAGCCCCCGGGCTCCGGGGTTGAGCAGTTCTTC.

This clone turned up a few times. This rearrangement joins TRBV18 to TRBJ2-2; no clear D. V lost 1 base, J lost 4 bases, and 7 bases lay in between. CDR3 size: 14 residues. Germline values: CDR1 KGHSH, CDR2 LQKENI. The CDR3 sequence: CASSPRLSTGELFF. CDR3 nucleotides: TGTGCCAGCTCACCACGACTGAGCACCGGGGAGCTGTTTTTT. Drawing the rest from reference TRBV18 and TRBJ2-2, the complete variable domain is NAGVMQNPRHLVRRRGQEARLRCSPMKGHSHVYWYRQLPEEGLKFMVYLQKENIIDESGMPKERFSAEFPKEGPSILRIQQVVRGDSAAYFCASSPRLSTGELFFGEGSRLTVL.

The sample holds a few counts of this clone. The chain recombines TRBV7-2 with TRBJ2-7, with D unclear. Germline lookup yields CDR1 SGHTA and CDR2 FQGNSA. The CDR3 loop spans 13 amino acids. Trimming stripped 5 bases from V and 0 bases from J, with 8 bases between. Here the CDR3 reads CASSMTFSYEQYF. The CDR3 DNA reads as TGTGCCAGCAGCATGACTTTCTCCTACGAGCAGTACTTC. Using reference TRBV7-2 and TRBJ2-7 for the parts outside the CDR3, the full variable domain is GAGVSQSPSNKVTEKGKDVELRCDPISGHTALYWYRQSLGQGLEFLIYFQGNSAPDKSGLPSDRFSAERTGGSVSTLTIQRTQQEDSAVYLCASSMTFSYEQYFGPGTRLTVT.